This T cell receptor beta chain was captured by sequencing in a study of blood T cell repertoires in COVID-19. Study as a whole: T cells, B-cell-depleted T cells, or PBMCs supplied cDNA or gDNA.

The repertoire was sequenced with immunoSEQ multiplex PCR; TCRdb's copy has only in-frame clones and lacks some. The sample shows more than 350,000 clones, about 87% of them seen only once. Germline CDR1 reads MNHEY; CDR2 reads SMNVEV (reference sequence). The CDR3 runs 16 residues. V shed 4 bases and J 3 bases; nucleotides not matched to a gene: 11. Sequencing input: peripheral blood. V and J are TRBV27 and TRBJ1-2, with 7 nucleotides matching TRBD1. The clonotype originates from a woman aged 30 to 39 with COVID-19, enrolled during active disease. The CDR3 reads CASSSGARTGDYGYTF. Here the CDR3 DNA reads TGTGCCAGCAGTTCGGGGGCTCGAACAGGGGACTATGGCTACACCTTC.